This paragraph reports one T cell receptor (beta chain). Its antigen is as yet unknown. Per the germline V gene, CDR1 is LNHNV and CDR2 is YYDKDF (reference sequence). The V gene lost 0 bases and the J gene lost 0 bases, with 9 bases spanning the gap. The CDR3 has 16 residues. The PCR contained 60 Vbeta and 13 Jbeta primers. TCRdb's copy holds only in-frame clones and misses some; the assay was immunoSEQ multiplex PCR. This table has some 200,000 clones, roughly 88% appearing once. The source of the sample is a study of cytomegalovirus exposure and HLA in healthy donors. Study-wide findings and caveats: TCR beta V- and J-gene trimming, according to a later analysis, was linked to a missense DCLRE1C variant.

The source is a boy aged 2-15 years in good health and CMV-seronegative. The rearrangement links TRBV15 to TRBJ1-5; no clear D gene. The sequencing input was PBMCs. CDR3 nucleotides: TGTGCCACCAGCAGAGAGGATAACTATAGCAATCAGCCCCAGCATTTT. Its translation is CATSREDNYSNQPQHF.